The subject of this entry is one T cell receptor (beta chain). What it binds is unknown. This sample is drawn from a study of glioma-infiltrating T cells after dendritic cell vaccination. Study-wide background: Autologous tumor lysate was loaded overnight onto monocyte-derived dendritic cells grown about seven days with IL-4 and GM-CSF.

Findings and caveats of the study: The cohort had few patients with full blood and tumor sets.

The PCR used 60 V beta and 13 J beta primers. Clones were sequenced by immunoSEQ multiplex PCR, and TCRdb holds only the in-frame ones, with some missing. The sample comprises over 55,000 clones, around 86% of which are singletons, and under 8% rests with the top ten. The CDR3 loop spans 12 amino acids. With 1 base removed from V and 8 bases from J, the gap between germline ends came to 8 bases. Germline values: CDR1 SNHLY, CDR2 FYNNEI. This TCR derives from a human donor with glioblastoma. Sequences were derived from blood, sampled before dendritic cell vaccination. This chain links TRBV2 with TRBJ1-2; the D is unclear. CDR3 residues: CASSEEPWGYTF. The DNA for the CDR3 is TGTGCCAGCAGTGAAGAGCCTTGGGGCTACACCTTC.